This T cell receptor (beta chain) was profiled in a study of CD4 and CD8 cells across lung adenocarcinoma regions. TCRdb fed the PCR reads into MiXCR, producing one record per CDR3 protein. The table lists under 20,000 distinct CDR3 sequences, about 53% of them singletons. The CDR3 runs to 18 residues. V shed 2 bases, J shed 8 bases, and the junction held 9 bases outside the gene matches. From germline, CDR1 is SGHVS and CDR2 FNYEAQ. Localized lung adenocarcinoma, a non-small cell lung cancer, affected the donors. Sample: CD8+ T cells from the margin of a lung tumor. The chain links TRBV7-6 to TRBJ2-1; 16 positions match TRBD2. This receptor was identified in a male donor with lung adenocarcinoma. The CD4 and CD8 labels of this study may be unreliable. CDR3 bases: TGTGCCAGCAGCTTAACGGGGACTAGCGGGAGGGGAAGAGATGAGCAGTTCTTC. Its protein is CASSLTGTSGRGRDEQFF.